The T cell receptor beta chain described here comes from a study of tumor-infiltrating lymphocytes in primary liver carcinoma (TCRdb year 2017). About the full investigation: The five patients, three men and two women aged 30 to 69 years, had hepatocellular carcinoma (four) or combined HCC and intrahepatic cholangiocarcinoma (one). The five patients had tumors of stage T1-T3 N0M0, with maximum diameters ranging from roughly 4.2 to 11 cm. Each sample produced about 3.5 to 8 million productive TCRbeta reads, and read depth showed no significant difference between tissue types. TCRbeta repertoire sequencing, expression microarrays and whole-exome sequencing were combined in the study across five regions of each liver tumor, with adjacent normal tissue and blood also included. Repertoires from technical replicates were highly reproducible, with mean shared-clone rates roughly 0.86 and correlation coefficients above 0.98. A total of roughly 35 specimens from 5 patients, comprising some 25 tumor regions, 5 adjacent noncancerous liver tissues and 5 peripheral blood samples, were covered by TCRbeta repertoire sequencing. To link TCRbeta repertoire diversity with the local molecular phenotype, the roughly 25 tumor region samples were profiled using Agilent mRNA microarrays. Study-wide conclusions, independent of this receptor: Consistent with antigen-driven expansion, pairs of tumor regions showed higher repertoire overlap (mean about 35%) than either tumor-adjacent pairs (about 17%) or tumor-blood pairs (roughly 14%). Compared with blood, tumors had a significantly larger share of the repertoire taken up by the top 250 clones (p = 0.039). Bulk unsorted samples precluded comparing CD4+ and CD8+ T cell repertoires. Only roughly 7-24% of top clones appeared in all five regions of a tumor, which suggests that tumor-infiltrating T cells are spatially heterogeneous. Only 4 or 5 patients were included in the study, and the authors note that the findings should be validated in a larger study. Only the TCR beta chain was sequenced, so true repertoire diversity is likely underestimated because unpaired alpha chains were not captured.

Using a constant-region primer and ProtoScript II reverse transcriptase, TCRbeta-specific cDNA was reverse-transcribed from approximately 0.55 ug total RNA. Construction of the TCRbeta libraries relied on three nested rounds of multiplex PCR, following a slightly modified ARM-PCR procedure. Sample barcodes and Illumina adapters were added in a final 25-cycle PCR using Deep VentR polymerase. Before sequencing, amplicons of 200-500 bp were gel-purified using a QIAquick gel extraction kit. The TCRbeta amplicons were sequenced with 250-bp paired-end reads on an Illumina HiSeq 2500. Per the source publication's procedure: Reads were quality-trimmed with Trimmomatic v0.33, and paired reads were merged with FLASH v1.2.11 to recover full CDR3 sequences. V, D and J germline segments were assigned to the rearranged TCRbeta sequences using MiGEC v1.2.1b. Clonotype statistics and Shannon-Wiener diversity indices were calculated with VDJtools v1.0.0. To cut down on sampling bias, every analysis after diversity analysis relied on just the 250 most abundant clonotypes from each sample. Starting from the raw public reads, TCRdb applied fastp trimming at Q25, assembled clones with MiXCR and retained in-frame beta chains. Each entry is one CDR3 protein sequence, shown with its most common DNA and genes. TCRdb's processing, not the authors' own work, is the source of the V and J calls. The sample records about 130,000 distinct CDR3 sequences, 50% to 80% of which are singletons. Together, the top ten hold 8% to 9% of the sample.

Total RNA and DNA were co-extracted from about 19-30 mg of bulk tissue with the AllPrep DNA/RNA mini kit, without cell sorting. Between November 2015 and early 2016, about five patients in China with histopathologically diagnosed primary liver carcinoma had their tumors surgically resected. At the time of sampling, the patients had chronic HBV infection and had not received any treatment. Each tumor was sampled at five spatially separated regions: the tumor centre plus the superior, inferior, left-lateral and right-lateral poles. More than 80% viable tumor cells were found by histology in every tumor sample. Pieces of fresh tumor and adjacent tissue were cut in half, with one half kept in RNAlater at -80 degrees C and the other half sent for histology. Relative to its sample, this clonotype is medium-sized (0.01 to 0.1%). Its recognized antigen is unknown. One base away there is no much larger clone; base qualities are not given.

Material for sequencing was liver tumor tissue from sampling region 3. This sample's cell subset or site label indicates: tumor region T3, left-lateral pole. The TCR was taken from an older woman with primary liver carcinoma and hepatitis B virus infection.

The encoded CDR3 is CASSQGGWQYF. The DNA reads TGTGCCAGCAGCCAAGGGGGGTGGCAGTACTTC. This chain joins TRBV11-2 to TRBJ2-7; the D segment is perhaps TRBD1 or TRBD2, each sharing 6 matched bases. V is cut by 5 bases and J by 9 bases, and the space between the germline ends is 11 bases. Spanning cysteine to phenylalanine, the CDR3 consists of 11 amino acids. Only CDR3 DNA is held: 33 bases, read in frame from base 1. The germline V gene supplies CDR1 SGHAT and CDR2 FQNNGV. The reference TRBV11-2 and TRBJ2-7 proteins fill in what lies around the CDR3, so the full variable domain reads EAGVAQSPRYKIIEKRQSVAFWCNPISGHATLYWYQQILGQGPKLLIQFQNNGVVDDSQLPKDRFSAERLKGVDSTLKIQPAKLEDSAVYLCASSQGGWQYFGPGTRLTVT.